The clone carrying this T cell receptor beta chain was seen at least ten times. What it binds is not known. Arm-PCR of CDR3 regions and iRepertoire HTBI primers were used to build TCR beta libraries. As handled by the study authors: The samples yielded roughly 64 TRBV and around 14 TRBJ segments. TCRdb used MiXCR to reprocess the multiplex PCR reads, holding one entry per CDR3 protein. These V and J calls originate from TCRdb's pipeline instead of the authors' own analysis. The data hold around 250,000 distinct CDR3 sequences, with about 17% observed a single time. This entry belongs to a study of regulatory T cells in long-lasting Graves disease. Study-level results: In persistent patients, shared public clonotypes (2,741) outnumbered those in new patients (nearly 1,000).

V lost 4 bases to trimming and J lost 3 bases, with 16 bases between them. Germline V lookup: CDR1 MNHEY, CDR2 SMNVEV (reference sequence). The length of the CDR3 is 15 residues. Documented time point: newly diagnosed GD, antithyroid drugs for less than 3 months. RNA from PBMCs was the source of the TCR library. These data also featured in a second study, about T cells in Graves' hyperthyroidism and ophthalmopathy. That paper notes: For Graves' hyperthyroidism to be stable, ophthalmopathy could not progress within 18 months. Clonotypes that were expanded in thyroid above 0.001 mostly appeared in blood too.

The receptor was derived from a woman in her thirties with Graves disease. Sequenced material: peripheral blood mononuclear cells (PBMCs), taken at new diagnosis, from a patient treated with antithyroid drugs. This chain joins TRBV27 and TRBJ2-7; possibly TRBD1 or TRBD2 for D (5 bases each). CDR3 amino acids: CASSSSGAGYYEQYF. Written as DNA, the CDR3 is TGTGCCAGCAGTTCCTCCGGGGCAGGGTACTACGAGCAGTACTTC.